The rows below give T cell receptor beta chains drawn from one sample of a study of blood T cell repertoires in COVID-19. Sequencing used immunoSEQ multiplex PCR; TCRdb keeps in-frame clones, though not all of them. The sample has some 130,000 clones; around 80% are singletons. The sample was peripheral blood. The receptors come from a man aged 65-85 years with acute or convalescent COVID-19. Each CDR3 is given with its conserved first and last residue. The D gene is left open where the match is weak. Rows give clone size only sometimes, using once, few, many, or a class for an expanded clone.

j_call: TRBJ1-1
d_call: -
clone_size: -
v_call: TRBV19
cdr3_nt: TGTGCCAGTAGTATGACAGGGAACACTGAAGCTTTCTTT
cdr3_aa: CASSMTGNTEAFF

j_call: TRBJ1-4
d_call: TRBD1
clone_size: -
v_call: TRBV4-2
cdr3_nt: TGTGCCAGCACCCCCCCACAGGGGGATGAAAAACTGTTTTTT
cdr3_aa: CASTPPQGDEKLFF

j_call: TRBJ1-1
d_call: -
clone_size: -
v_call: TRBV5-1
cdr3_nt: TGCGCCAGCAGCTTTCAACAGGGTGCAGAAGCTTTCTTT
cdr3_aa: CASSFQQGAEAFF

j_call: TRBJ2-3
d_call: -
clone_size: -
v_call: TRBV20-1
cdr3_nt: TGCAGTGCTAGTGGATTAGCGGGCACAGATACGCAGTATTTT
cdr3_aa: CSASGLAGTDTQYF

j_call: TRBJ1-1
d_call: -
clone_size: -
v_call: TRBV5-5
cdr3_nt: TGTGCCAGCAGCTTGGGTATCCTCGCCACGGGGAACACTGAAGCTTTCTTT
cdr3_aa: CASSLGILATGNTEAFF

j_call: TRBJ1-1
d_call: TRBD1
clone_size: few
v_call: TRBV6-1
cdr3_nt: TGTGCCAGCAGTGATCAGGCAGGGGGATATCTGAGCATCCGGGATGAAGCTTTCTTT
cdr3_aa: CASSDQAGGYLSIRDEAFF

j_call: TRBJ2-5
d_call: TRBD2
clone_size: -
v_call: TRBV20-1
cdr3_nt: TGCAGTGCTAGTCTTAGCGGGGGGCTCCAAGAGACCCAGTACTTC
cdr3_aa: CSASLSGGLQETQYF

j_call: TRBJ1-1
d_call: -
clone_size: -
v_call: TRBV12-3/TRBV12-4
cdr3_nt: TGTGCCAGCAGCCGGGGGGTCACTGAAGCTTTCTTT
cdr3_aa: CASSRGVTEAFF

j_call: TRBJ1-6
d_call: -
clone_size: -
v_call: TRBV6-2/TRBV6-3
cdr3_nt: TGTGCCAGCAGCCAGAATCTAGGCTATAATTCACCCCTCCACTTT
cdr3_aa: CASSQNLGYNSPLHF

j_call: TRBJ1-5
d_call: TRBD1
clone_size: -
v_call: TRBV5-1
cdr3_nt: TGCGCCAGCAGCCAGACAGGGGATCGCAATCAGCCCCAGCATTTT
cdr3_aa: CASSQTGDRNQPQHF

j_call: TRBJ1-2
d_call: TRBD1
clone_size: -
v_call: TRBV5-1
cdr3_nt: TGCGCCAGCAGCTTGGACAGGGGCCATGGCTACACCTTC
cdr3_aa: CASSLDRGHGYTF

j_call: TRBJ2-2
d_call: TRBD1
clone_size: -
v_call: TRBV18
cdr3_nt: TGTGCCAGCTCACCGGGACAGCTCACCGGGGAGCTGTTTTTT
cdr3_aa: CASSPGQLTGELFF

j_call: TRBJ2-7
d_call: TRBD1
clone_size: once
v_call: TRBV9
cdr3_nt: TGTGCCAGCAGCGCCGGGACAGGGTTCTACGAGCAGTACTTC
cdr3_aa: CASSAGTGFYEQYF

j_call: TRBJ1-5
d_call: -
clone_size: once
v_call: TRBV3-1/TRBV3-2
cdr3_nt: TGTGCCAGCAGCCAAGATCCCCCAGGGCTCCGCAATCAGCCCCAGCATTTT
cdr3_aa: CASSQDPPGLRNQPQHF

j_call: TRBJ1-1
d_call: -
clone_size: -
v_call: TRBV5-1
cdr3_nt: TGCGCCAGCAGCCCGACGGCGGGGAACACTGAAGCTTTCTTT
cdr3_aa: CASSPTAGNTEAFF

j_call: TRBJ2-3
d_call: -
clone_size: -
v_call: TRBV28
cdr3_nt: TGTGCCAGCAGTGGTCGGACAGCTACTAGCACAGATACGCAGTATTTT
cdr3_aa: CASSGRTATSTDTQYF

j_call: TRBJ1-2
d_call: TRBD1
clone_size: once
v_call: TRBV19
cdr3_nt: TGTGCCAGTAGTGCCCTCCCCGGACAGGGCCCCTCTAACTATGGCTACACCTTC
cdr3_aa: CASSALPGQGPSNYGYTF

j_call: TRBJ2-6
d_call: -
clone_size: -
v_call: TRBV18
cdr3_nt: TGTGCCAGCTCGCGGACAGGAATGGGGGGCTCTGGGGCCAACGTCCTGACTTTC
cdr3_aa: CASSRTGMGGSGANVLTF

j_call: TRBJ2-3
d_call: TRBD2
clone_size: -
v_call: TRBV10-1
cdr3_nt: TGCGCCAGCAGTGACGGGACTAGTACCGATACGCAGTATTTT
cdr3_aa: CASSDGTSTDTQYF

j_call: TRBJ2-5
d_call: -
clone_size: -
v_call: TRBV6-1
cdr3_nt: TGTGCCAGCAGTGAATACGGGGAGACCCAGTACTTC
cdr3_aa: CASSEYGETQYF

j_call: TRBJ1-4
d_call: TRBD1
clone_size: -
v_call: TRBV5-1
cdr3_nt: TGCGCCAGCAGCTCCGTGACAGGGGCGACTAATGAAAAACTGTTTTTT
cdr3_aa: CASSSVTGATNEKLFF

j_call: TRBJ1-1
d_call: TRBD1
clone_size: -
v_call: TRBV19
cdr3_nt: TGTGCCAGTAGGACAGACAGGGGGAACACTGAAGCTTTCTTT
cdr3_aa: CASRTDRGNTEAFF

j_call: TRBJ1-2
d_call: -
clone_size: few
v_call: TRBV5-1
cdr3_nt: TGCGCCAGCAGCTCCGACTTGAACCGAATCTATGGCTACACCTTC
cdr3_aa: CASSSDLNRIYGYTF

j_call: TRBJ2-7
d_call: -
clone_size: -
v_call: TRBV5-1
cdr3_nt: TGCGCCAGCAGCTTGCGGGATAAGGCCGAGCAGTACTTC
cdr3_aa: CASSLRDKAEQYF

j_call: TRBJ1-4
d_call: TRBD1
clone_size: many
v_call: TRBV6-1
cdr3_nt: TGTGCCAGCAGTGTCCTGGGACAGAGAGAATCAACTAATGAAAAACTGTTTTTT
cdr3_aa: CASSVLGQRESTNEKLFF